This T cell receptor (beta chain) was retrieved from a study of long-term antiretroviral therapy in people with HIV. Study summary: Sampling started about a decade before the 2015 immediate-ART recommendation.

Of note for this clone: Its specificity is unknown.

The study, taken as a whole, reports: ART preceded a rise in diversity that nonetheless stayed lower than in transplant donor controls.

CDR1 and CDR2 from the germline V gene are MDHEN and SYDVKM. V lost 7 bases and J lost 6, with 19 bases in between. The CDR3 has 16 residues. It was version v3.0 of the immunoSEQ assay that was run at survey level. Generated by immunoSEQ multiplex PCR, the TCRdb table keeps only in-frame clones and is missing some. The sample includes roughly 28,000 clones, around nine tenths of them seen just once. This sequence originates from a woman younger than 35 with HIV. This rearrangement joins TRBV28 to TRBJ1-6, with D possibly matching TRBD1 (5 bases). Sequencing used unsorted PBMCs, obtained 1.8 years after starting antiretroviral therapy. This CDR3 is CASTPDAGIRNSPLHF. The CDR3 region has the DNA TGTGCCAGCACCCCCGACGCAGGGATCCGTAATTCACCCCTCCACTTT.